Following are 2 T cell receptor beta chains from one sample sequenced in a study of blood T cell repertoires in COVID-19. Measured with immunoSEQ multiplex PCR; TCRdb has only the in-frame clones, and not every one. The sample has roughly 200,000 clones, more than 85% seen once; the top ten hold about a tenth. Sample: peripheral blood. All receptors come from a woman in her forties or fifties with COVID-19, enrolled during active disease.

The chain carries TRBV6-2 or TRBV6-3 and TRBJ1-4; TRBD1 might be the D (6 bases). Germline V gene data show CDR1 as MNHEY and CDR2 as SVGEGT. There are 15 residues in the CDR3. V was shortened by 5 bases and J by 6 bases, with 16 bases between the two germline ends. The CDR3 DNA is TGTGCCAGCAGTCGGACAGTACCCGGATATGAAAAACTGTTTTTT. Its translation: CASSRTVPGYEKLFF.

The genes are TRBV20-1 and TRBJ1-3, with a tentative D call TRBD1 (5 bases). CDR3 size: 14 residues. Per germline, CDR1 DFQATT and CDR2 SNEGSKA (reference sequence). V gave up 3 bases and J gave up 3 bases, with 12 bases separating them. CDR3 DNA sequence: TGCAGTGCTAGTCGGCAGGGCTATGGAAACACCATATATTTT. Its protein product is CSASRQGYGNTIYF.